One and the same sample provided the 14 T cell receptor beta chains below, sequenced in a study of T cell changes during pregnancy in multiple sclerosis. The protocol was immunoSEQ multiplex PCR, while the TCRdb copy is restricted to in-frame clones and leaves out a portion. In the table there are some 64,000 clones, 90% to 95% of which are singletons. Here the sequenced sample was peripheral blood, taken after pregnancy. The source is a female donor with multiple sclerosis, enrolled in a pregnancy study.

As DNA, the CDR3 is TGTGCCAGCAGCTTAGTGTCTGGGACAGGCTCCTACAATGAGCAGTTCTTC. Protein product: CASSLVSGTGSYNEQFF. The J gene is TRBJ2-1, the V gene TRBV11-2; 8 bases map to TRBD1. The CDR3 sequence is 17 residues long. With V trimmed by 1 base and J by 0 bases, 5 bases remained unmatched. Per the germline V gene, CDR1 is SGHAT and CDR2 is FQNNGV. Looking up the rest from reference TRBV11-2 and TRBJ2-1 gives the full variable domain: EAGVAQSPRYKIIEKRQSVAFWCNPISGHATLYWYQQILGQGPKLLIQFQNNGVVDDSQLPKDRFSAERLKGVDSTLKIQPAKLEDSAVYLCASSLVSGTGSYNEQFFGPGTRLTVL.

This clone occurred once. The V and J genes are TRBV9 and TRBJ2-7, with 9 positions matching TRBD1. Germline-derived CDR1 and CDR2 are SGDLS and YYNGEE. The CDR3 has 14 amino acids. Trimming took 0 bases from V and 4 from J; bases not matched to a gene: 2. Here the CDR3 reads CASSVGQGGYEQYF. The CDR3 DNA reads TGTGCCAGCAGCGTAGGACAGGGGGGGTACGAGCAGTACTTC.

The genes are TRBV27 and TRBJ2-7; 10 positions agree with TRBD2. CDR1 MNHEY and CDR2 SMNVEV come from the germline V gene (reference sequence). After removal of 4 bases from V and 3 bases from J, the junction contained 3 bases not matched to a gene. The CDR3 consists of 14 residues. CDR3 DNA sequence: TGTGCCAGCAGTTGGGGACTAGCGAACTACGAGCAGTACTTC. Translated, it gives CASSWGLANYEQYF.

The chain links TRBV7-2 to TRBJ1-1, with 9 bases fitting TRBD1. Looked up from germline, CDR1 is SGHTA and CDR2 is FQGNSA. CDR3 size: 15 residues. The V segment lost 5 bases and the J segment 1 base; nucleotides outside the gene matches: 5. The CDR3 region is CASSPSDRGNTEAFF. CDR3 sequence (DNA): TGTGCCAGCAGCCCATCGGACAGGGGGAACACTGAAGCTTTCTTT.

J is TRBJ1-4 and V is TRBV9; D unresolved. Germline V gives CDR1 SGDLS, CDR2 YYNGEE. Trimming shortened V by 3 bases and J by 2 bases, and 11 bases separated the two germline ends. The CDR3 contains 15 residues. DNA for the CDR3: TGTGCCAGCAGCGCAGACGGGTGGACTAATGAAAAACTGTTTTTT. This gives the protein CASSADGWTNEKLFF. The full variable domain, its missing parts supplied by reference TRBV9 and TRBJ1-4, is DSGVTQTPKHLITATGQRVTLRCSPRSGDLSVYWYQQSLDQGLQFLIQYYNGEERAKGNILERFSAQQFPDLHSELNLSSLELGDSALYFCASSADGWTNEKLFFGSGTQLSVL.

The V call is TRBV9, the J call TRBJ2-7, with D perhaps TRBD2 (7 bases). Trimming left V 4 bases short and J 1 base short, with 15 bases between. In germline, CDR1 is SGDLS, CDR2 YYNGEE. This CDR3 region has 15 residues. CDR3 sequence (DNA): TGTGCCAGCAGCCCCCGCGGGGGCGAGTCCTACGAGCAGTACTTC. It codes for CASSPRGGESYEQYF.

The CDR3: CASSDRDRIYTEAFF. DNA for the CDR3: TGTGCCAGCAGTGACCGGGACAGGATTTACACTGAAGCTTTCTTT. J is TRBJ1-1 and V is TRBV6-6, with 8 nucleotides matching TRBD1. J gave up 3 bases and V 5 bases, and 8 bases lay outside the gene matches. CDR1 MNHNY and CDR2 SVGAGI come from the germline V gene (reference sequence). This CDR3 region has 15 residues.

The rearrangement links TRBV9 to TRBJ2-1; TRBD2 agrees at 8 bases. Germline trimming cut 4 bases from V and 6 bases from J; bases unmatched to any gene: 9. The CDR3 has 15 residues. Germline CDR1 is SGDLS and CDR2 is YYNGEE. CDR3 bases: TGTGCCAGCAGCCGGGGACTAGGTGTTTTCAATGAGCAGTTCTTC. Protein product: CASSRGLGVFNEQFF. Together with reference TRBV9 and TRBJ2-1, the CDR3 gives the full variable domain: DSGVTQTPKHLITATGQRVTLRCSPRSGDLSVYWYQQSLDQGLQFLIQYYNGEERAKGNILERFSAQQFPDLHSELNLSSLELGDSALYFCASSRGLGVFNEQFFGPGTRLTVL.

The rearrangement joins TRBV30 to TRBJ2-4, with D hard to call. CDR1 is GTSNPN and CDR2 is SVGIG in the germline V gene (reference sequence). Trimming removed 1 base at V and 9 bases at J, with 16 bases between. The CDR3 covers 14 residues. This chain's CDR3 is CAWSGNSLTSIQYF. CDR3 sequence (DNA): TGTGCCTGGAGTGGCAACTCCTTAACGAGCATTCAGTACTTC. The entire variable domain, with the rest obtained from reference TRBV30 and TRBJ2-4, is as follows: SQTIHQWPATLVQPVGSPLSLECTVEGTSNPNLYWYRQAAGRGLQLLFYSVGIGQISSEVPQNLSASRPQDRQFILSSKKLLLSDSGFYLCAWSGNSLTSIQYFGAGTRLSVL.

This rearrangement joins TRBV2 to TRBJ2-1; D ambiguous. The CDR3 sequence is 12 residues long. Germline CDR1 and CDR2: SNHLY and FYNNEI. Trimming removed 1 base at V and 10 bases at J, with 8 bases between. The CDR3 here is CASSEDVSEQFF. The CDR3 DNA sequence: TGTGCCAGCAGTGAAGACGTTAGCGAGCAGTTCTTC.

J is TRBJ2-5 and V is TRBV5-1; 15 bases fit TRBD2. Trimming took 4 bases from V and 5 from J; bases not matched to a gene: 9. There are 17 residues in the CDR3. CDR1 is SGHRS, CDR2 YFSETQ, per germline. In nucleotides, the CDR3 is TGCGCCAGCAGCCCGCGGACTAGCGGGAGGGCCGTGGAGACCCAGTACTTC. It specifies CASSPRTSGRAVETQYF.

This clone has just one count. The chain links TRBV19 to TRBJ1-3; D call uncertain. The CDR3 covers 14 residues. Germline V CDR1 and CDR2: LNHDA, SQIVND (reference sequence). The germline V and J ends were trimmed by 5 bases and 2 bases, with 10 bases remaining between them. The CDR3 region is CASSYDSTGNTIYF. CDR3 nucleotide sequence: TGTGCCAGTAGTTACGATAGCACTGGAAACACCATATATTTT.

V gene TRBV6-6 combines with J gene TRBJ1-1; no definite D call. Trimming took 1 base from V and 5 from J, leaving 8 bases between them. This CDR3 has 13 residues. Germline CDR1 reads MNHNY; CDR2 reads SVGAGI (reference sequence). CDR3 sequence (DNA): TGTGCCAGCAGTTACTTGGGGAGGACTGAAGCTTTCTTT. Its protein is CASSYLGRTEAFF.

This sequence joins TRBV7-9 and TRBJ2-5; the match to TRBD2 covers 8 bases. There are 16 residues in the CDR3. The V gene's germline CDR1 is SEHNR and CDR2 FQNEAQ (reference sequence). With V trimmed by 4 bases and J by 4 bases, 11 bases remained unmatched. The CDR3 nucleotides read TGTGCCAGCAGCTACGGCGGCGGGGCGGGAGGAGAGACCCAGTACTTC. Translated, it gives CASSYGGGAGGETQYF. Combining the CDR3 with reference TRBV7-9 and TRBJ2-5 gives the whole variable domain DTGVSQNPRHKITKRGQNVTFRCDPISEHNRLYWYRQTLGQGPEFLTYFQNEAQLEKSRLLSDRFSAERPKGSFSTLEIQRTEQGDSAMYLCASSYGGGAGGETQYFGPGTRLLVL.